This record looks at one T cell receptor (beta chain) sequence and its context. Germline CDR1 reads SGHDT; CDR2 reads YYEEEE. The V gene end was trimmed by 1 base and the J gene end by 2 bases; junction bases not matched to a gene: 5. This CDR3 region has 15 residues. This entry is derived from a study of technical replicates of blood from several donors. Produced via immunoSEQ multiplex PCR; TCRdb's table is partial and in-frame only. Counted here are about 84,000 clones, 93% occurring once; the ten biggest clones make up about 0.23%. The rearrangement links TRBV5-6 to TRBJ2-5; 7 bases match TRBD1. The sequence was obtained from a human donor in good health. Material: T cells isolated from PBMCs. CDR3 region: CASSLLGQLQETQYF. CDR3 DNA sequence: TGTGCCAGCAGCTTGTTGGGACAGCTACAAGAGACCCAGTACTTC.